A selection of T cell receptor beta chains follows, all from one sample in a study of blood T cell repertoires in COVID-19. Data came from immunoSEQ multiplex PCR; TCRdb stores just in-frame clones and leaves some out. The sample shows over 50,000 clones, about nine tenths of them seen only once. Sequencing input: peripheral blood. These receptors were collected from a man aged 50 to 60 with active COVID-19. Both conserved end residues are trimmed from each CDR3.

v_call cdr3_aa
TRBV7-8 ASSLAVLVTTDTQY
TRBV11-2 ASSLGQSPTGELF
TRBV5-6 ASSFNTRSNYGYT
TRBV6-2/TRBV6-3 ASSGPPGLADSETQY
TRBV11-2 ASSQGTSGSSYNEQF
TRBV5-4 AGRIGGYETQY
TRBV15 ATSRDRRSNQPQH
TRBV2 ASSRDRGQPQH
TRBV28 ASSDRGRSTDTQY
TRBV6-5 ASARLVSGNTIY
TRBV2 ASSPFAGGELF
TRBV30 AWSGLSGSGYT
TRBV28 ASSLYGVGTEAF
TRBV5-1 ASSTDRGVGAF
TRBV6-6 ASSQQSSGANVLT
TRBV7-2 ASSLALGDEQF
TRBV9 ASSATGSGNQPQH
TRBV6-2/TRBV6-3 ASRYPSEQY
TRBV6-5 ASSPTGAGYGYT
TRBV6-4 ASSLRSSQPQH
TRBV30 AWSQGTAGNTIY
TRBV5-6 ASSFSGDEQF
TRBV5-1 ASSLAPRETQY
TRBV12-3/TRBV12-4 ASSPPAYNEQF
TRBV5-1 ASSPDRAGQPQH
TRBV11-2 ASSFDSPSYEQY
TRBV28 ASISGGQGISDVGGYT
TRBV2 ASSEIVRADEQF
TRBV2 ASSVVGRSGAGNTIY
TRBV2 ASSDGTSGPRPYEQY
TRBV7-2 ASSLLTGGVEQF
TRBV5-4 ASSREGLPETQY
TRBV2 ASRERGQEETQY
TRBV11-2 ASRPTGGPYNEQF
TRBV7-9 ASSLTGGSPQH
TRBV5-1 ASSLSGGSDTQY
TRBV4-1 ASSQVGGTGELF
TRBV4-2 ASSQGPDRGYSPLH
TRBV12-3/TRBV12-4 ASSGTRYNEQF
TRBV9 ASSAGTSTDTQY
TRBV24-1 ATSDPGREIYGYT
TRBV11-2 ASSSGGGDIQY
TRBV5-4 ASSPDTRSYEQY
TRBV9 ASSAGGLSDEQY
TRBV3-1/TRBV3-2 ASSQVGAGKLF
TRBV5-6 ASSPEGAGELF
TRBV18 ASSLTPGSDTGELF
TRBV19 ASSIERTGYNEQF
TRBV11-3 ASSLNGALTSREQF
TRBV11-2 ASSLEVQGSQF
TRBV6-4 ASSERDRGRSPLH
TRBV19 ASSTGVSYEQY
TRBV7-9 ASSLAGTGGAF
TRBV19 ASSIEGSGTGAYEQY
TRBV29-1 SVAGTGGGDTQY
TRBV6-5 ASSQAAGLGGYT
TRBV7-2 ASSPPGKAAADTQY
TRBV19 ASTGTGYNEQF
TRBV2 ASRGLTGIGNQPQH
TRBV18 ASSTQAGKEQY